This TCR beta chain was identified during a study of shared clonotypes between healthy human individuals. Study-wide results and caveats: Shared clonotypes: about 5% naive CD4, about 3.3% naive CD8, around 2.4% memory CD4, 0.4% to 0.5% memory CD8. Generally, estimated richness proved larger in naive subsets than it did in memory subsets. Incomplete sequencing of sorted subsets was indicated by rarefaction despite large depth.

Unmatched junction bases numbered 2, after V lost 2 bases and J lost 5 bases. The length of the CDR3 is 15 residues. Germline V gene lookup returns CDR1 SGHAT and CDR2 FQNNGV. Participating donors were healthy, HIV-negative adults free of recent acute infections or vaccinations. Repertoires were generated with immunoSEQ multiplex PCR, while TCRdb's copy carries only in-frame clones and drops some. The sample has fewer than 3 million clones; about 90% are singletons. This clone appeared a single time. Its antigen is as yet unknown. V usage is TRBV11-2 and J usage is TRBJ2-5; 13 nucleotides line up with TRBD2. This clonotype was sampled from a man aged 18 to 29 in good health. Some clones in this sample may be carry-over from other donors' samples. The sequenced material came from naive CD4+ T cells from PBMCs. Subset noted: CD45RA+ positively selected. CDR3 residues: CASSLLGLAGETQYF. The DNA for the CDR3 is TGTGCCAGCAGCTTACTGGGACTAGCGGGGGAGACCCAGTACTTC.